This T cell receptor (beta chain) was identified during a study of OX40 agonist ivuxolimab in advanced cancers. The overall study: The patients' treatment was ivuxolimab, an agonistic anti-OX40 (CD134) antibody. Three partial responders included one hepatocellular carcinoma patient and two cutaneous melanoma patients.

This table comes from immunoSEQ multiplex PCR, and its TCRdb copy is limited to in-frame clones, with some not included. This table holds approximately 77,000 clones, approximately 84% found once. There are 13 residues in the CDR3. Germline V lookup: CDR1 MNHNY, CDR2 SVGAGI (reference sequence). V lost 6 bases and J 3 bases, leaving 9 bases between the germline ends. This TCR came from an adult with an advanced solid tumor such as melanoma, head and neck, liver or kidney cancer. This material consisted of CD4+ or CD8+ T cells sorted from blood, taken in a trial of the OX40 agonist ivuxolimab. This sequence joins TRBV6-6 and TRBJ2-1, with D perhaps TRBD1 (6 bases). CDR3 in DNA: TGTGCCAGCAGGCAGGGGAACTACAATGAGCAGTTCTTC. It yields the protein CASRQGNYNEQFF.